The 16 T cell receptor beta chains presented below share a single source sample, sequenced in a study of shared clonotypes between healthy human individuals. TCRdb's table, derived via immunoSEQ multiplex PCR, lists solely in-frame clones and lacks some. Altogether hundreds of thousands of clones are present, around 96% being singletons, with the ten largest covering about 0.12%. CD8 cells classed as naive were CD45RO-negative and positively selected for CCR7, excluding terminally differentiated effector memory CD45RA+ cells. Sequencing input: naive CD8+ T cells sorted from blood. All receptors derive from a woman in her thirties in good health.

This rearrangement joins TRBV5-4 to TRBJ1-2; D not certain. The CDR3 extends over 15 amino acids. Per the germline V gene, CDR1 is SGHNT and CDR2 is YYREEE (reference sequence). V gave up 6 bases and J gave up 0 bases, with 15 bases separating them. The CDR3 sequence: CASTPGTETNYGYTF. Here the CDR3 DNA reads TGTGCCAGCACCCCCGGAACAGAGACTAACTATGGCTACACCTTC.

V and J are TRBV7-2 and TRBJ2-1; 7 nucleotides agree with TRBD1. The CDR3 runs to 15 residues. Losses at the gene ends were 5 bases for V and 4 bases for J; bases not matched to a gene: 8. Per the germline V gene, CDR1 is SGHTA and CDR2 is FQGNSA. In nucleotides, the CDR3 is TGTGCCAGCAGCCCCGGGACAGTCCTTTACAATGAGCAGTTCTTC. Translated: CASSPGTVLYNEQFF.

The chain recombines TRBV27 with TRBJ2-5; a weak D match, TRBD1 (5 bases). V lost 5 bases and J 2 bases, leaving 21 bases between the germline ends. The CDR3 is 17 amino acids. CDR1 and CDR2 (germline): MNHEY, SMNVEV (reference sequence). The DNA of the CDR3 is TGTGCCAGCAGTCCGCCCGGACACAAAATCCTTCAAGAGACCCAGTACTTC. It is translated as CASSPPGHKILQETQYF.

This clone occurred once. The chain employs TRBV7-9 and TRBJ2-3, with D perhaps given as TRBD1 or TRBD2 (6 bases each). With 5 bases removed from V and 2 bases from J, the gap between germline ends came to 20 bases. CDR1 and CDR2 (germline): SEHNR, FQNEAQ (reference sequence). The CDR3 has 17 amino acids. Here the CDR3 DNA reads TGTGCCAGCAGCCCGAGGTGGGGGGCGCCGGACACAGATACGCAGTATTTT. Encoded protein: CASSPRWGAPDTDTQYF. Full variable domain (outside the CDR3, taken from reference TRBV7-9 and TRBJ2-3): DTGVSQNPRHKITKRGQNVTFRCDPISEHNRLYWYRQTLGQGPEFLTYFQNEAQLEKSRLLSDRFSAERPKGSFSTLEIQRTEQGDSAMYLCASSPRWGAPDTDTQYFGPGTRLTVL.

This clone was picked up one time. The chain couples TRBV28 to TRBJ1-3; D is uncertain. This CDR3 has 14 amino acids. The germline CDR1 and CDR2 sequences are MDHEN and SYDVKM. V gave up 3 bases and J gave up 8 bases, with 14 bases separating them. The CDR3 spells CASSLSSLEDTIYF. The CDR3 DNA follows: TGTGCCAGCAGTTTGAGCTCGCTGGAGGACACCATATATTTT.

CDR3 sequence: CAWEPGQGDNEQFF. The CDR3 DNA reads as TGTGCCTGGGAACCGGGACAGGGAGACAATGAGCAGTTCTTC. The rearrangement joins TRBV30 to TRBJ2-1, with 9 bases identical to TRBD1. CDR3 length: 14 residues. The junction had 7 bases not matched to a gene; V was cut back by 5 bases and J by 5 bases. Looked up from germline, CDR1 is GTSNPN and CDR2 is SVGIG (reference sequence).

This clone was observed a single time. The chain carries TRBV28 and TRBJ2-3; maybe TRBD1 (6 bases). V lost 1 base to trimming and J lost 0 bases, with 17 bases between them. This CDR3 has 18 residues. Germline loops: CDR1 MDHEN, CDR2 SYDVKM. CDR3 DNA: TGTGCCAGCAGTTTATATCCCGGACAGTTGTTTAGCACAGATACGCAGTATTTT. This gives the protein CASSLYPGQLFSTDTQYF.

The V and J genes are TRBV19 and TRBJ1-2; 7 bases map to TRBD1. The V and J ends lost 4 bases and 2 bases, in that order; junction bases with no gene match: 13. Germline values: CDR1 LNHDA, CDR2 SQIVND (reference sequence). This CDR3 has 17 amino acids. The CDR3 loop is CASSTPDAGGVNYGYTF. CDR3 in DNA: TGTGCCAGTAGTACACCCGACGCAGGGGGAGTGAACTATGGCTACACCTTC.

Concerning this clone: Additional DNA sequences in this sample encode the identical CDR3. CDR3 loop: CASRTGYSNQPQHF. The CDR3 DNA follows: TGTGCCAGTAGGACAGGATATAGCAATCAGCCCCAGCATTTT. The V and J genes are TRBV19 and TRBJ1-5; possible D gene TRBD1, 6 bases. The length of the CDR3 is 14 residues. Germline-derived CDR1 and CDR2 are LNHDA and SQIVND (reference sequence). V was pared by 6 bases and J by 0 bases, with 9 bases between.

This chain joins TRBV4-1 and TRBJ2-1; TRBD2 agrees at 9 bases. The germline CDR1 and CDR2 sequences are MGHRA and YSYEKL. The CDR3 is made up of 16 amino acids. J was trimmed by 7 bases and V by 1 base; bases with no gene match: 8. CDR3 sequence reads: CASSQVGLAGTNEQFF. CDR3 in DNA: TGCGCCAGCAGCCAAGTCGGGCTAGCGGGGACAAATGAGCAGTTCTTC.

Written as DNA, the CDR3 is TGTGCCAGCAGCGTAGATCCCGGACAGTCTTTCTACGAGCAGTACTTC. This encodes CASSVDPGQSFYEQYF. The chain has TRBV9 and TRBJ2-7; D might be TRBD1 (6 bases). The germline V gene has CDR1 SGDLS and CDR2 YYNGEE. Trimming took off 0 bases at V and 3 bases at J, with 16 bases between the two ends. The CDR3 totals 16 residues.

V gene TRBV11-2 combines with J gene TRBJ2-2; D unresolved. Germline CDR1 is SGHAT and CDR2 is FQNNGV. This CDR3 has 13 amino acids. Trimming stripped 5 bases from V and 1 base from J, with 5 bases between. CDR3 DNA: TGTGCCAGCAGCGGCGGGAACACCGGGGAGCTGTTTTTT. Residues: CASSGGNTGELFF.

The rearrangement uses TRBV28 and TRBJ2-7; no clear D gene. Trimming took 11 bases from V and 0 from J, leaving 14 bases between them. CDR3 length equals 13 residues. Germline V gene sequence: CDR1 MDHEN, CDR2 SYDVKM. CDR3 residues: CASCRLYSYEQYF. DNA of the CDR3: TGTGCCTCCTGTCGATTATACTCCTACGAGCAGTACTTC.

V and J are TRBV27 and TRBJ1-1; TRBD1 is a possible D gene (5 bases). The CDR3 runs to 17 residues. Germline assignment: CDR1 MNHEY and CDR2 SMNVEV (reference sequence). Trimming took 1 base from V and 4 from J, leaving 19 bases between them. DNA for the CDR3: TGTGCCAGCAGTTTATACGCGGCTTTGGGGCTGGCCACTGAAGCTTTCTTT. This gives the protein CASSLYAALGLATEAFF.

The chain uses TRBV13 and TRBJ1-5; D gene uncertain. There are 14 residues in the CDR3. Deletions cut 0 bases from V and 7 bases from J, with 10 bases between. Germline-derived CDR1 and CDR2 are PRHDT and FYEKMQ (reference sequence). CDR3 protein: CASSLGGLGQPQHF. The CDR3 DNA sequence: TGTGCCAGCAGCTTAGGGGGGTTGGGCCAGCCCCAGCATTTT.

CDR3 nucleotides: TGCGCCAGCAGCTTGGACAGGCGGTCTGGAAACACCATATATTTT. It encodes CASSLDRRSGNTIYF. The V gene is TRBV5-1, the J gene TRBJ1-3; D is possibly TRBD1 (5 bases). The germline CDR1 and CDR2 sequences are SGHRS and YFSETQ. Trimming pared 0 bases from V and 1 base from J, leaving 8 bases between. The length of the CDR3 is 15 residues.